Detailed here is one T cell receptor beta chain. Clones were read by immunoSEQ multiplex PCR, and TCRdb kept only the in-frame ones, dropping some. The repertoire holds 150,000 or so clones, with roughly 86% as singletons. The CDR3 loop spans 16 amino acids. The germline CDR1 and CDR2 sequences are LGHNA and YNFKEQ. Deletions cut 4 bases from V and 0 bases from J, with 14 bases between. This entry is derived from a study of blood T cell repertoires in COVID-19. Material: peripheral blood. This sequence joins TRBV4-2 and TRBJ2-3; tentative D call: TRBD2 (6 bases). This sequence was found in a man aged 50 to 60 with active or convalescent COVID-19. In nucleotides, the CDR3 is TGTGCCAGCAGCCCCAGGACTACAACTAGCACAGATACGCAGTATTTT. It codes for CASSPRTTTSTDTQYF.